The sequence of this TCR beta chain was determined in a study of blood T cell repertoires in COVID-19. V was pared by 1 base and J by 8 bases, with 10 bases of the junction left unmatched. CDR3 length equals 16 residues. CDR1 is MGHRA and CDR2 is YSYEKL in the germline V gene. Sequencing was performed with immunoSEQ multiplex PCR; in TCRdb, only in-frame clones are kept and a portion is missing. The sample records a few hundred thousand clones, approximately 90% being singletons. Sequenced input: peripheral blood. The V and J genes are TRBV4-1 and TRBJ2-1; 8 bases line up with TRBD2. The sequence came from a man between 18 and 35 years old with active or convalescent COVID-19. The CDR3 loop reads CASSQGIERERYEQFF. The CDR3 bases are TGCGCCAGCAGCCAAGGTATCGAGCGGGAGAGGTATGAGCAGTTCTTC.